These T cell receptor beta chains were read from a single sample in a study of T cell changes during pregnancy in multiple sclerosis. The protocol was immunoSEQ multiplex PCR, while the TCRdb copy is restricted to in-frame clones and leaves out a portion. In the table there are approximately 100,000 clones, roughly 92% of which are singletons. The sequencing used peripheral blood, collected in the second trimester of pregnancy. These TCRs come from a female donor with multiple sclerosis, enrolled in a pregnancy study. CDR3s include the opening cysteine and the closing phenylalanine or tryptophan.

>TRBV27|TRBJ2-7
CASRTSGSHYEQYF
>TRBV5-6|TRBJ2-3
CASSLIPGGDGDTQYF
>TRBV27|TRBJ1-2
CASGNTGNNYGYTF
>TRBV28|TRBJ2-3
CASSFPGTDTQYF
>TRBV30|TRBJ2-7
CAWSLAGRYEQYF
>TRBV4-1|TRBJ2-7
CASSQVLGAGVSSYEQYF
>TRBV5-1|TRBJ2-7
CASSFTPGLAGGEQYF
>TRBV18|TRBJ1-2
CASSLQETRYGYTF
>TRBV19|TRBJ1-1
CASSRGQGARGTEAFF
>TRBV6-1|TRBJ2-1
CASSEITSGGAREQFF
>TRBV9|TRBJ2-5
CASSVDQGRETQYF
>TRBV2|TRBJ2-2
CASSEVRGGTGELFF
>TRBV5-8|TRBJ1-1
CASSLRSGEAFF
>TRBV29-1|TRBJ1-1
CSVDAQGAGGEAFF
>TRBV7-8|TRBJ2-2
CASSSQRHPNTGELFF
>TRBV19|TRBJ1-5
CASSGTANQPQHF
>TRBV9|TRBJ2-7
CASSVLAGVSYEQYF
>TRBV6-5|TRBJ2-7
CASSFSDRDYEQYF
>TRBV5-4|TRBJ1-2
CASSLGPRGSNQGYTF
>TRBV6-1|TRBJ1-5
CASSLQGAGNQPQHF
>TRBV13|TRBJ2-7
CASRKDRVSDEQYF
>TRBV30|TRBJ2-1
CAWSPDSSEQFF
>TRBV6-5|TRBJ2-2
CASTRQGAGTGELFF
>TRBV7-2|TRBJ1-1
CASSLRDRDYTNTEAFF
>TRBV18|TRBJ2-3
CASSLRGQSIADTQYF
>TRBV15|TRBJ2-2
CATSRVQGAGELFF
>TRBV28|TRBJ2-3
CASTLRGRDTQYF
>TRBV28|TRBJ1-2
CASSGNYGYTF
>TRBV19|TRBJ2-2
CASILAGDTGELFF
>TRBV30|TRBJ2-2
CAWDAHRDTGELFF
>TRBV7-9|TRBJ2-3
CASSPGQGSTDTQYF
>TRBV10-2|TRBJ1-2
CASSGAGDGGSNYGYTF
>TRBV5-1|TRBJ2-1
CASSLELAGVNEQFF
>TRBV5-6|TRBJ2-5
CASSARDSQETQYF
>TRBV30|TRBJ2-7
CAWSVAGTVPYEQYF
>TRBV20-1|TRBJ2-7
CSARDSKRQYF
>TRBV5-1|TRBJ1-2
CASSLAGTGTYGYTF
>TRBV11-1|TRBJ1-1
CASSLGQGPNTEAFF
>TRBV28|TRBJ2-2
CASSLSQGGTGELFF
>TRBV28|TRBJ2-7
CASSLRRQEQYF
>TRBV7-9|TRBJ2-3
CASSLGEADTQYF
>TRBV15|TRBJ1-3
CATSRGGTSGNTIYF
>TRBV7-2|TRBJ1-1
CASSLAQGNTEAFF
>TRBV10-2|TRBJ2-3
CASSESGVAGGKDTQYF
>TRBV30|TRBJ2-7
CAWSFTIAEQYF
>TRBV4-1|TRBJ1-2
CASSLPRGLDGYTF
>TRBV19|TRBJ2-3
CASSNTARWTDTQYF
>TRBV5-1|TRBJ2-3
CASSFQGYTDTQYF
>TRBV7-9|TRBJ1-1
CASSFRQVNTEAFF
>TRBV6-5|TRBJ1-2
CASSRQGAYGYTF
>TRBV5-1|TRBJ1-1
CASSLYEGPNTEAFF